Included here is one TCR beta chain sequence, with context. Germline V CDR1 and CDR2: SGHNT, YYREEE (reference sequence). The CDR3 has 13 residues. The ends were cut back, 2 bases at V and 4 bases at J, with 9 bases in the middle. This table comes from immunoSEQ multiplex PCR, and its TCRdb copy is limited to in-frame clones, with some not included. Here the sample spans approximately 210,000 clones, around four fifths being singletons. These data come from a study of blood T cell repertoires in COVID-19. At the level of the study: The analysed material was cDNA or gDNA that came from T cells, B-cell-depleted T cells, or PBMCs.

The chain is built from TRBV5-4 and TRBJ1-2, with D maybe TRBD1 (5 bases). Sequences were obtained from peripheral blood. The TCR was taken from a woman aged 70 to 79 with active or convalescent COVID-19. CDR3 sequence reads: CASSFDRTYGYTF. The DNA of the CDR3 is TGTGCCAGCAGCTTTGACAGAACCTATGGCTACACCTTC.